This is a list of T cell receptor beta chains from one sample in a study of blood T cell repertoires in COVID-19. Here immunoSEQ multiplex PCR was the method, and the copy in TCRdb shows in-frame clones only, minus some. Among over 250,000 clones, 75% to 90% were seen once, and the ten largest hold roughly 1.6%. The sample consisted of peripheral blood. These receptors were taken from a middle-aged woman who had recovered from COVID-19. CDR3s include the opening cysteine and the closing phenylalanine or tryptophan. Each record gives: J gene, V gene, CDR3 protein.

TRBJ1-2 TRBV7-2 CASSLDRGTYGYTF
TRBJ1-2 TRBV12-5 CASGPTAGWRYGYTF
TRBJ2-7 TRBV7-3 CASSASAGQGASEQYF
TRBJ1-4 TRBV4-3 CASSQASPGQGGKLFF
TRBJ1-1 TRBV9 CASSEQGNTEAFF
TRBJ1-3 TRBV10-3 CAISVYGTETGNTIYF
TRBJ1-1 TRBV3-1/TRBV3-2 CASSQDGRENTEAFF
TRBJ2-3 TRBV28 CASRYSGGPSTDTQYF
TRBJ2-2 TRBV7-9 CASIAGWSPNTGELFF
TRBJ1-1 TRBV6-2/TRBV6-3 CASSYLGALNTEAFF
TRBJ2-7 TRBV18 CASSGTGAYEQYF
TRBJ2-7 TRBV14 CASSQQPGGLPYEQYF
TRBJ2-5 TRBV11-2 CASSLRGWGPQETQYF
TRBJ2-3 TRBV7-9 CASSLQRARDTQYF
TRBJ2-7 TRBV9 CASSVATGLLSEQYF
TRBJ2-3 TRBV9 CASSVETGPYSTDTQYF
TRBJ1-2 TRBV30 CAWSPGGGSYGYTF
TRBJ1-3 TRBV5-1 CASSYDKAGNTIYF
TRBJ2-1 TRBV11-2 CASSLVASGEPYNEQFF
TRBJ2-1 TRBV4-3 CASSPGTGDFNEQFF
TRBJ2-3 TRBV7-3 CASSTGGHPRDTQYF
TRBJ1-5 TRBV27 CASRFNRGGNQPQHF
TRBJ2-1 TRBV7-9 CASSPLRGTSLYNEQFF
TRBJ2-2 TRBV7-3 CASSRMGSTGELFF
TRBJ2-1 TRBV6-6 CAVRTSGGRVEQFF
TRBJ2-3 TRBV15 CATSRASGGAPSHTQYF
TRBJ2-7 TRBV2 CASSDGWGSGGAHEQYF
TRBJ2-5 TRBV11-3 CASSSRTRETQYF
TRBJ1-2 TRBV12-3/TRBV12-4 CASSGGDYGYTF
TRBJ1-4 TRBV30 CAWSETGVEKLFF
TRBJ2-6 TRBV30 CAWREYRGFTGANVLTF
TRBJ1-2 TRBV9 CASSGQGLANYGYTF
TRBJ1-2 TRBV27 CASSLRPGVGGYTF
TRBJ1-1 TRBV5-1 CASSFPGVGTEAFF
TRBJ2-7 TRBV9 CASSVGPRQGAYEQYF
TRBJ1-1 TRBV9 CASSRGGAPSAFF
TRBJ2-5 TRBV6-6 CASSYSIGAATQYF
TRBJ1-1 TRBV27 CASSPNTGGGRNTEAFF
TRBJ2-1 TRBV13 CASSLAYNEQFF
TRBJ1-2 TRBV7-9 CASSPTWGDYGYTF
TRBJ1-6 TRBV27 CASSPDGTDPSPLHF
TRBJ1-1 TRBV13 CASSLGGRGLGTEAFF
TRBJ2-7 TRBV5-1 CASSWAGSSYEQYF
TRBJ1-1 TRBV6-5 CASRRQGNTEAFF
TRBJ1-1 TRBV3-1/TRBV3-2 CASSRGQGNTEAFF
TRBJ2-1 TRBV24-1 CATSDPGTSVSQFF
TRBJ2-2 TRBV20-1 CSAVNTGELFF
TRBJ2-5 TRBV7-2 CASSLGPPGGAQETQYF
TRBJ1-2 TRBV18 CASPPWPTGAHDYGYTF
TRBJ1-5 TRBV2 CASSVRGIGNQPQHF
TRBJ1-6 TRBV6-5 CASSTVDRYNSPLHF
TRBJ2-3 TRBV6-5 CASTGRGATDTQYF
TRBJ2-3 TRBV5-1 CASSLQGGTDTQYF
TRBJ1-1 TRBV4-3 CASSRSDRATEAFF